Below, one TCR beta chain is given with its context. Its antigen is undetermined. The sample originates from a study of PD-1 blockade in classical Hodgkin lymphoma. General study points: When set against healthy donors, newly diagnosed patients were reported to show lower baseline TCR diversity.

Some clones are missing from TCRdb's copy, which holds only in-frame ones; the method was immunoSEQ multiplex PCR. The data contain roughly 36,000 clones, around 80% of them singletons. Time point: cycle 4 day 1 (C4D1), after less than seven weeks of nivolumab. The patients all showed relapse after autologous stem cell transplantation, while their brentuximab vedotin exposure varied. The patients, who had relapsed/refractory classical Hodgkin lymphoma, achieved best responses of complete response, partial response or progressive disease. The sample was peripheral blood mononuclear cells (PBMCs), taken before the fourth cycle of nivolumab. The TCR was taken from a human donor with classical Hodgkin lymphoma.

CDR3 nucleotide sequence: TGTGCCAGTGGGATAAGCGGGGCCGGGGAGCTGTTTTTT. It specifies CASGISGAGELFF. The chain joins TRBV19 to TRBJ2-2; 7 nucleotides line up with TRBD2. CDR1 and CDR2 (germline): LNHDA, SQIVND (reference sequence). V was clipped by 8 bases and J by 6 bases; unmatched bases: 6. CDR3 length: 13 amino acids.